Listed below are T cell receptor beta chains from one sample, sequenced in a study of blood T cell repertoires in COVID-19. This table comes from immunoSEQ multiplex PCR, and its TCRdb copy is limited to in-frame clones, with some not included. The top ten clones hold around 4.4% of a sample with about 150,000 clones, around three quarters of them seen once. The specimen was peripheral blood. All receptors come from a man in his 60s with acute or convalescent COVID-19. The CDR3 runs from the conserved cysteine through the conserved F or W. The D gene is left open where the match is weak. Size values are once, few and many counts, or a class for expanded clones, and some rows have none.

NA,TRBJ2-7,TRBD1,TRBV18,CASSPGDRESYEQYF,TGTGCCAGCTCACCGGGGGACAGGGAATCCTACGAGCAGTACTTC
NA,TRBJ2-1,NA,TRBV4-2,CASSQVSRNEQFF,TGTGCCAGCAGCCAAGTTTCCCGGAATGAGCAGTTCTTC
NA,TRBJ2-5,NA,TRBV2,CASSEVASVRLTQYF,TGTGCCAGCAGTGAAGTAGCAAGCGTCAGACTAACCCAGTACTTC
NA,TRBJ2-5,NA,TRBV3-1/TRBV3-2,CASSYSVRETQYF,TGTGCCAGCAGTTATAGCGTAAGGGAGACCCAGTACTTC
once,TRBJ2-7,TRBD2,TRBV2,CASEVAGTSGLEYF,TGTGCCAGCGAGGTAGCGGGGACTAGTGGATTGGAGTACTTC
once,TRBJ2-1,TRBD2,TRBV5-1,CASSLRVAGRYNEQFF,TGCGCCAGCAGCTTGCGGGTAGCGGGAAGGTACAATGAGCAGTTCTTC
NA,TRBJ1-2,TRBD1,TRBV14,CASSPDRSYGYTF,TGTGCCAGCAGCCCGGACAGGAGCTATGGCTACACCTTC
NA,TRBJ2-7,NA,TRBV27,CASSFAADFRYEQYF,TGTGCCAGCAGTTTTGCGGCGGATTTTCGCTACGAGCAGTACTTC
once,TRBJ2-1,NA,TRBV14,CASSQGLSFSYNEQFF,TGTGCCAGCAGCCAAGGTCTATCCTTCTCGTACAATGAGCAGTTCTTC
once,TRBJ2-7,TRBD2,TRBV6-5,CASSLAGDSYEQYF,TGTGCCAGCAGTTTAGCGGGGGACTCCTACGAGCAGTACTTC
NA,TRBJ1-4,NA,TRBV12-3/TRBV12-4,CASSLSLNEKLFF,TGTGCCAGCAGTTTATCCCTCAATGAAAAACTGTTTTTT
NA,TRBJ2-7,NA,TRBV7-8,CASSLQALREQYF,TGTGCCAGCAGCTTACAGGCCCTTAGAGAGCAGTACTTC
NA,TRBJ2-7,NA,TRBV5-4,CASSRGYEQYF,TGTGCCAGCAGCCGGGGCTACGAGCAGTACTTC
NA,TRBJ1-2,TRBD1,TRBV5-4,CASSVGQANGYTF,TGTGCCAGCAGCGTGGGACAGGCAAATGGCTACACCTTC
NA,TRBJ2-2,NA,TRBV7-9,CASSLFLGGTGELFF,TGTGCCAGCAGCTTATTCTTGGGAGGAACCGGGGAGCTGTTTTTT
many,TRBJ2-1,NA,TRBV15,CATSMDFQPRTYKSSYNEQFF,TGTGCCACCAGCATGGACTTTCAACCCCGAACCTACAAAAGCTCCTACAATGAGCAGTTCTTC
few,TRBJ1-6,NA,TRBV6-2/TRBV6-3,CASSIRNTPLHF,TGTGCCAGCAGCATCAGGAATACACCCCTCCACTTT
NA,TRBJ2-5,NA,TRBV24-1,CATSATGLAKTQYF,TGTGCCACCAGTGCTACGGGACTGGCAAAGACCCAGTACTTC
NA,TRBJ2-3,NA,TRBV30,CACSASTDTQYF,TGTGCCTGTAGCGCGAGCACAGATACGCAGTATTTT
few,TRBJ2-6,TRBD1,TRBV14,CASSRSTGTTTRGANVLTF,TGTGCCAGCAGCCGATCGACAGGGACCACCACCCGTGGGGCCAACGTCCTGACTTTC
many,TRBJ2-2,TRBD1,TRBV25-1,CASSGQGAFILNTGELFF,TGTGCCAGCAGTGGGCAGGGGGCGTTCATTTTGAACACCGGGGAGCTGTTTTTT
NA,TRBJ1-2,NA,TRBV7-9,CASSSSNGNYGYTF,TGTGCCAGCAGCTCTAGCAACGGGAACTATGGCTACACCTTC
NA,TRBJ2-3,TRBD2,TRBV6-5,CASSTGLAVPLEYF,TGTGCCAGCAGTACGGGACTAGCGGTCCCGCTAGAGTATTTT
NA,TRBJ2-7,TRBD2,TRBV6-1,CASSGGGMRAGSYEQYF,TGTGCCAGCAGTGGAGGCGGGATGAGAGCGGGAAGCTACGAGCAGTACTTC
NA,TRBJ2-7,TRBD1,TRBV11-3,CASSLGTGQGNEQYF,TGTGCCAGCAGCTTAGGGACGGGACAGGGTAACGAGCAGTACTTC
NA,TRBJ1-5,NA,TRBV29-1,CSVKQLGVNQPQHF,TGCAGCGTTAAGCAGCTAGGGGTAAATCAGCCCCAGCATTTT
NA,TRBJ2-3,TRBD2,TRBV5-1,CASSLLAGGSDTQYF,TGCGCCAGCAGCTTACTAGCGGGAGGCTCAGATACGCAGTATTTT
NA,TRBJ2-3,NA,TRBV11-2,CASSLGGAGSTDTQYF,TGTGCCAGCAGCTTAGGAGGTGCGGGAAGCACAGATACGCAGTATTTT
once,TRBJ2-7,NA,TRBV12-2,CASRLGGVREVSYEQYF,TGTGCAAGTCGCTTAGGGGGGGTGCGGGAGGTCTCCTACGAGCAGTACTTC
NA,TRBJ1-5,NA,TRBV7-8,CASSSYRVSNQPQHF,TGTGCCAGCAGCTCGTACAGGGTTAGCAATCAGCCCCAGCATTTT
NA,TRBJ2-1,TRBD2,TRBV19,CATSQRGLAETYNEQFF,TGTGCCACCTCCCAGCGGGGACTAGCGGAAACCTACAATGAGCAGTTCTTC
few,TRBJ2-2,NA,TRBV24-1,CATSDPDRNTGELFF,TGTGCCACCAGTGACCCCGACAGGAACACCGGGGAGCTGTTTTTT
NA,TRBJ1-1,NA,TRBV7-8,CASSANMNTEAFF,TGTGCCAGCAGCGCGAATATGAACACTGAAGCTTTCTTT
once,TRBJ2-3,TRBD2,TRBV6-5,CASSPEGTSLDTQYF,TGTGCCAGCAGTCCCGAGGGGACTAGCCTCGATACGCAGTATTTT
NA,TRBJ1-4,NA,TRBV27,CASRPGGSEKLFF,TGTGCCAGCAGGCCCGGGGGTAGCGAAAAACTGTTTTTT
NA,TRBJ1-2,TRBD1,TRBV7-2,CASSLATGGVNGYTF,TGTGCCAGCAGCTTAGCGACAGGGGGTGTTAATGGCTACACCTTC
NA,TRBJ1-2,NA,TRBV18,CASSPPGVPGGYTF,TGTGCCAGCTCACCACCCGGGGTTCCTGGTGGCTACACCTTC
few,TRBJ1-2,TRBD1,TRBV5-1,CASSPGQGATYGYTF,TGCGCCAGCAGCCCGGGACAGGGGGCGACCTATGGCTACACCTTC
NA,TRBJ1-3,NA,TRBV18,CASSPTEVPTGGNTIYF,TGTGCCAGCTCACCAACCGAGGTCCCGACGGGTGGAAACACCATATATTTT
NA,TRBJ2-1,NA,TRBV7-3,CASSENDRLGQFF,TGTGCCAGCAGCGAGAACGACAGGCTGGGGCAGTTCTTC
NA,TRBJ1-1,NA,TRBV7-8,CASSLGSTFGTEAFF,TGTGCCAGCAGCTTAGGTTCGACATTTGGAACTGAAGCTTTCTTT
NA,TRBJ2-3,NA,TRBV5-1,CASSLAASARTDTQYF,TGCGCCAGCAGCTTGGCCGCTAGCGCCCGAACAGATACGCAGTATTTT
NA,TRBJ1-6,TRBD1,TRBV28,CASSTLGQGLNSPLHF,TGTGCCAGCAGTACTTTAGGACAGGGTTTGAATTCACCCCTCCACTTT
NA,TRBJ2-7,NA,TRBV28,CASSLDLRGNYEQYF,TGTGCCAGCAGTTTAGATCTCCGGGGGAATTACGAGCAGTACTTC
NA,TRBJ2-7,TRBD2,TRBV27,CASSPRLAGGFEQYF,TGTGCCAGCAGTCCGCGGCTAGCGGGAGGGTTCGAGCAGTACTTC
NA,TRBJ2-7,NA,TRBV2,CASSDNRNYEQYF,TGTGCCAGCAGTGACAACAGAAACTACGAGCAGTACTTC
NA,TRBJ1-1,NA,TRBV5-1,CASSTRTGNTEAFF,TGCGCCAGCAGCACCCGGACGGGAAACACTGAAGCTTTCTTT
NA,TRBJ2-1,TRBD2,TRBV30,CAWTGLALDEQFF,TGTGCCTGGACGGGACTAGCTCTCGATGAGCAGTTCTTC